Listed below are T cell receptor beta chains from one sample, sequenced in a study of OX40 agonist ivuxolimab in advanced cancers. TCRdb's copy holds only in-frame clones and misses some; the assay was immunoSEQ multiplex PCR. The sample has some 58,000 clones, around 88% seen once. Here the sequenced sample was CD4+ or CD8+ T cells sorted from blood, taken in a trial of the OX40 agonist ivuxolimab. These TCRs come from an adult with an advanced solid tumor such as melanoma, head and neck, liver or kidney cancer. Each CDR3 is given with its conserved first and last residue. The order of the fields is V gene, D gene, J gene, CDR3 DNA, CDR3 protein. The D gene is left open where the match is weak.

TRBV11-3	TRBD2	TRBJ2-5	TGTGCCAGCAGCTTAGTGGGTGCGGGAGGGCCGAGAGAGACCCAGTACTTC	CASSLVGAGGPRETQYF
TRBV9	TRBD1	TRBJ2-5	TGTGCCAGCAGCGTGACAGGGAGTGGGGAGACCCAGTACTTC	CASSVTGSGETQYF
TRBV30	NA	TRBJ1-5	TGTGCCTGGAGTCCAAGCCTAAATCAGCCCCAGCATTTT	CAWSPSLNQPQHF
TRBV29-1	NA	TRBJ1-2	TGCAGCGTGAGCCAGGGGACGTTTGGCTACACCTTC	CSVSQGTFGYTF
TRBV30	NA	TRBJ1-3	TGTGCCTGGAGGGCATCTGGAAACACCATATATTTT	CAWRASGNTIYF
TRBV7-2	TRBD1	TRBJ2-3	TGTGCCAGCAGCTTAGTGGGCAGGGGGCAAGGAAGGACAGATACGCAGTATTTT	CASSLVGRGQGRTDTQYF
TRBV6-1	TRBD2	TRBJ2-3	TGTGCCAGCAGACTAGCGGGAGGACCAGATACGCAGTATTTT	CASRLAGGPDTQYF
TRBV9	TRBD1	TRBJ2-4	TGTGCCAGCAGCGTAGGGTCGGGACAGGGGGCCAAAAACATTCAGTACTTC	CASSVGSGQGAKNIQYF
TRBV2	NA	TRBJ1-1	TGTGCCAGCAGTGAATATACTGAAGCTTTCTTT	CASSEYTEAFF
TRBV6-1	TRBD1	TRBJ2-7	TGTGCCAGCAGTCTTCGGGACAGGGGTAGCGAGCAGTACTTC	CASSLRDRGSEQYF
TRBV29-1	NA	TRBJ2-2	TGCAGCGTTGACGAGGGAGGGAACACCGGGGAGCTGTTTTTT	CSVDEGGNTGELFF
TRBV7-8	NA	TRBJ1-2	TGTGCCAGCAGCTTAGCGCCCGTCTATGGCTACACCTTC	CASSLAPVYGYTF
TRBV7-9	NA	TRBJ1-1	TGTGCCAGCAGCGAGGGACGGCAGAACACTGAAGCTTTCTTT	CASSEGRQNTEAFF
TRBV7-3	NA	TRBJ2-1	TGTGCCAGCAGCTCTAGCCCCAGCTCCTACAATGAGCAGTTCTTC	CASSSSPSSYNEQFF